The TCR beta chain under discussion was sequenced for a study of T cell repertoires in ileal Crohn's disease. The length of the CDR3 is 13 residues. With 6 bases removed from V and 5 bases from J, the gap between germline ends came to 13 bases. Germline V gives CDR1 SGHVS, CDR2 FQNEAQ. This clone was seen a few times. Some clones are missing from TCRdb's copy, which holds only in-frame ones; the method was immunoSEQ multiplex PCR. The table shows 7,400 or so clones, with approximately 74% occurring only once. Time point indicated: neoterminal ileum biopsy at postoperative endoscopy, about 6 months after surgery.

The sequence derives from an adult with Crohn's disease. The sequenced sample was ileal tissue. V and J are TRBV7-8 and TRBJ1-1; no clear D gene. CDR3 sequence reads: CASRGPKRTEAFF. Written as DNA, the CDR3 is TGTGCCAGCAGGGGTCCCAAGAGGACTGAAGCTTTCTTT.